Following are 32 T cell receptor beta chains from one sample sequenced in a study of cytotoxic CD8 clonotypes in ibrutinib-treated CLL. Assay used: immunoSEQ multiplex PCR; TCRdb lists only in-frame clones, some missing. Here the sample spans around 250,000 clones, under 75% being singletons. The specimen was PBMCs, collected after 24 months of ibrutinib treatment. The source of these receptors is a human donor with chronic lymphocytic leukemia.

This rearrangement joins TRBV28 to TRBJ2-7, with 7 bases fitting TRBD1. Germline CDR1 and CDR2: MDHEN and SYDVKM. The CDR3 runs 13 residues. V was clipped by 7 bases and J by 3 bases; unmatched bases: 6. Written as DNA, the CDR3 is TGTGCCAGCACCGGGACAGCCCTCTACGAGCAGTACTTC. This encodes CASTGTALYEQYF. Full variable domain (rest looked up from reference TRBV28 and TRBJ2-7): DVKVTQSSRYLVKRTGEKVFLECVQDMDHENMFWYRQDPGLGLRLIYFSYDVKMKEKGDIPEGYSVSREKKERFSLILESASTNQTSMYLCASTGTALYEQYFGPGTRLTVT.

A few counts support this clone. The CDR3: CASSLDRGSYEQYF. The CDR3 DNA follows: TGTGCCAGCAGTTTAGACAGGGGTTCCTACGAGCAGTACTTC. V is TRBV27 and J is TRBJ2-7; 8 bases agree with TRBD1. The CDR3 extends over 14 amino acids. The V gene end was trimmed by 2 bases and the J gene end by 1 base; junction bases not matched to a gene: 1. CDR1 is MNHEY, CDR2 SMNVEV, per germline (reference sequence).

The V and J genes are TRBV28 and TRBJ2-3, with D perhaps TRBD2 (5 bases). In germline, CDR1 is MDHEN, CDR2 SYDVKM. V shed 3 bases and J shed 2 bases, with 15 bases lying between them. CDR3 length: 16 residues. Written as DNA, the CDR3 is TGTGCCAGCAGTTTCCTGGACTTCACCCCCACAGATACGCAGTATTTT. This encodes CASSFLDFTPTDTQYF.

V gene TRBV13 combines with J gene TRBJ1-6, with 10 nucleotides matching TRBD1. Germline V gene lookup returns CDR1 PRHDT and CDR2 FYEKMQ (reference sequence). CDR3 size: 16 residues. The V segment lost 1 base and the J segment 10 bases; nucleotides outside the gene matches: 7. CDR3 region: CASSLDRDRGGSPLHF. The CDR3 DNA sequence: TGTGCCAGCAGCTTAGACCGGGACAGGGGTGGCTCACCCCTCCACTTT.

The V gene is TRBV5-1, the J gene TRBJ2-3; D unresolved. Trimming shortened V by 4 bases and J by 2 bases, and 8 bases separated the two germline ends. This CDR3 is 13 amino acids long. Germline V lookup: CDR1 SGHRS, CDR2 YFSETQ. In DNA form, the CDR3 reads TGCGCCAGCAGCCTCCCCCCCACAGATACGCAGTATTTT. It specifies CASSLPPTDTQYF.

The gene calls are TRBV2 and TRBJ1-2; D uncertain. CDR1 SNHLY and CDR2 FYNNEI come from the germline V gene. CDR3 length: 11 amino acids. Trimming cost V 8 bases and J 8 bases, with 12 bases left between them. CDR3 sequence reads: CASGVREGYTF. CDR3 in DNA: TGTGCCAGCGGCGTTCGGGAGGGCTACACCTTC.

V is TRBV15 and J is TRBJ2-5, with D unresolved. V was pared by 3 bases and J by 4 bases, with 6 bases between. The CDR3 loop spans 12 amino acids. Germline V CDR1 and CDR2: LNHNV, YYDKDF (reference sequence). The CDR3 here is CATSREGETQYF. The DNA of the CDR3 is TGTGCCACCAGCAGGGAAGGAGAGACCCAGTACTTC.

This clone occurred a few times. The chain recombines TRBV11-2 with TRBJ2-7; D not certain. There are 15 residues in the CDR3. Germline loops: CDR1 SGHAT, CDR2 FQNNGV. Trimming left V 0 bases short and J 2 bases short, with 11 bases between. This CDR3 reads CASSLEYSDPYEQYF. DNA of the CDR3: TGTGCCAGCAGCTTAGAGTACTCTGACCCCTACGAGCAGTACTTC. Full variable domain (remainder filled in from reference TRBV11-2 and TRBJ2-7): EAGVAQSPRYKIIEKRQSVAFWCNPISGHATLYWYQQILGQGPKLLIQFQNNGVVDDSQLPKDRFSAERLKGVDSTLKIQPAKLEDSAVYLCASSLEYSDPYEQYFGPGTRLTVT.

This clone was counted between two and nine times. The rearrangement links TRBV19 to TRBJ2-7; 12 bases fit TRBD2. The CDR3 extends over 17 amino acids. The germline V gene has CDR1 LNHDA and CDR2 SQIVND (reference sequence). Trimming took 5 bases from V and 2 from J; bases not matched to a gene: 10. The CDR3 DNA is TGTGCCAGTAGTCCCCAAGGACTAGCGGGATCCCCCTACGAGCAGTACTTC. Translating it yields CASSPQGLAGSPYEQYF.

This clone was picked up a small number of times. Mismatch with germline at one junction end may stem from a read error. V gene TRBV7-7 combines with J gene TRBJ2-5; 12 nucleotides line up with TRBD2. Germline V gene sequence: CDR1 SSHAT, CDR2 FNYEAQ (reference sequence). This CDR3 contains 16 residues. DNA of the CDR3: TGTGCTAGCAGCTTAGGTCTAGCGGGAGGGTTAGAGACCCAGTACTTC. Translated: CASSLGLAGGLETQYF. Using reference TRBV7-7 and TRBJ2-5 for the parts outside the CDR3, the full variable domain is GAGVSQSPRYKVTKRGQDVTLRCDPISSHATLYWYQQALGQGPEFLTYFNYEAQPDKSGLPSDRFSAERPEGSISTLTIQRTEQRDSAMYRCASSLGLAGGLETQYFGPGTRLLVL.

Worth noting for this clone: Different DNA sequences within this sample yield the same CDR3. V is TRBV9 and J is TRBJ1-2, with D possibly TRBD1 on 5 matching bases. The CDR3 extends over 13 amino acids. Looked up from germline, CDR1 is SGDLS and CDR2 is YYNGEE. The V and J ends lost 0 bases and 4 bases respectively, with 7 bases between them. CDR3 residues: CASSVEGSYGYTF. DNA of the CDR3: TGTGCCAGCAGCGTAGAGGGGTCCTATGGCTACACCTTC.

The J gene is TRBJ2-7, the V gene TRBV28; maybe TRBD1 (7 bases). CDR1 is MDHEN and CDR2 is SYDVKM in the germline V gene. V lost 1 base and J lost 3, with 10 bases in between. This CDR3 is built from 14 residues. CDR3: CASSLYRGGYEQYF. CDR3 in DNA: TGTGCCAGCAGTTTATACAGGGGAGGCTACGAGCAGTACTTC.

In this sample, this clone turned up a few times. This sequence joins TRBV5-1 and TRBJ2-6; D call uncertain. The CDR3 loop spans 16 amino acids. The V end was cut by 6 bases, the J end by 0 bases, with 13 bases between. Germline V CDR1 and CDR2: SGHRS, YFSETQ. In DNA form, the CDR3 reads TGCGCCAGCACGGTCTTAGCCATCTCTGGGGCCAACGTCCTGACTTTC. It specifies CASTVLAISGANVLTF.

The chain carries TRBV5-1 and TRBJ2-1; 7 nucleotides align to TRBD2. The length of the CDR3 is 16 residues. Losses at the gene ends were 0 bases for V and 1 base for J; bases not matched to a gene: 4. Germline loops: CDR1 SGHRS, CDR2 YFSETQ. CDR3 in amino acids: CASSLAGSGSYNEQFF. The CDR3 DNA follows: TGCGCCAGCAGCTTGGCCGGTAGCGGGTCCTACAATGAGCAGTTCTTC.

The chain links TRBV6-5 to TRBJ2-1; possibly TRBD1 or TRBD2 for D (5 bases each). Germline lookup yields CDR1 MNHEY and CDR2 SVGAGI. The CDR3 is 15 amino acids. V lost 4 bases to trimming and J lost 5 bases, with 15 bases between them. The CDR3 nucleotides are TGTGCCAGCAGTTCCCCCGGGACGTCGCACAATGAGCAGTTCTTC. It specifies CASSSPGTSHNEQFF.

The V and J genes are TRBV2 and TRBJ1-5; TRBD1 aligns across 8 bases. V shed 0 bases and J 6 bases; nucleotides not matched to a gene: 7. The CDR3 is 16 residues long. Germline lookup yields CDR1 SNHLY and CDR2 FYNNEI. CDR3 amino acids: CASSEAGRGQGQPQHF. The CDR3 region has the DNA TGTGCCAGCAGTGAAGCGGGCAGGGGGCAGGGTCAGCCCCAGCATTTT.

The V and J genes are TRBV9 and TRBJ2-3; D is undetermined. Germline values: CDR1 SGDLS, CDR2 YYNGEE. CDR3 size: 16 residues. V was pared by 0 bases and J by 0 bases, with 11 bases between. CDR3 bases: TGTGCCAGCAGCGTAGATAGCAGATCTAGCACAGATACGCAGTATTTT. This translates into CASSVDSRSSTDTQYF.

The J gene is TRBJ1-2, the V gene TRBV5-5; D call uncertain. Germline V lookup: CDR1 SGHKS, CDR2 YYEKEE (reference sequence). The CDR3 has 13 amino acids. V was clipped by 1 base and J by 4 bases, with 8 bases between them. CDR3 loop: CASSLLGGYGYTF. CDR3 in DNA: TGTGCCAGCAGCTTGCTGGGCGGCTATGGCTACACCTTC.

In its sample, this clone was seen a few times. The V gene is TRBV28, the J gene TRBJ1-5; no firm D call. Germline-derived CDR1 and CDR2 are MDHEN and SYDVKM. The CDR3 sequence is 10 residues long. The V end was cut by 7 bases, the J end by 6 bases, with 4 bases between. The CDR3 region is CASNRQPQHF. CDR3 bases: TGTGCCAGCAATCGTCAGCCCCAGCATTTT.

DNA for the CDR3: TGTGCCAGCAGCTTATCTGGGAGGAACACTGAAGCTTTCTTT. As protein: CASSLSGRNTEAFF. V gene TRBV7-2 combines with J gene TRBJ1-1, with D uncertain. CDR1 and CDR2 from the germline V gene are SGHTA and FQGNSA. The CDR3 has 14 amino acids. The ends were cut back, 2 bases at V and 1 base at J, with 8 bases in the middle.

The V gene is TRBV6-5, the J gene TRBJ2-7; weak D call: TRBD2 (5 bases). Germline lookup yields CDR1 MNHEY and CDR2 SVGAGI. Trimming took 6 bases from V and 4 from J, leaving 16 bases between them. There are 14 residues in the CDR3. The CDR3 reads CASSPGTIAYEQYF. DNA of the CDR3: TGTGCCAGCAGCCCCGGAACCATAGCGTACGAGCAGTACTTC.

This clone has only a few counts. The J gene is TRBJ1-4, the V gene TRBV27; no clear D gene. Germline V lookup: CDR1 MNHEY, CDR2 SMNVEV (reference sequence). This CDR3 contains 12 residues. Trimming shortened V by 5 bases and J by 4 bases, and 5 bases separated the two germline ends. The DNA for the CDR3 is TGTGCCAGCAGTGCCATTAATGAAAAACTGTTTTTT. Translated: CASSAINEKLFF.

The CDR3 sequence is CASSVAAGRGDEQFF. As DNA, the CDR3 is TGTGCCAGCAGCGTAGCTGCGGGAAGGGGTGATGAGCAGTTCTTC. The rearrangement uses TRBV9 and TRBJ2-1, with D possibly matching TRBD2 (6 bases). The CDR3 sequence is 15 residues long. Trimming cost V 0 bases and J 8 bases, with 15 bases left between them. Germline CDR1 and CDR2: SGDLS and YYNGEE.

V is TRBV6-6 and J is TRBJ2-5; 9 nucleotides align to TRBD1. The CDR3 spans 15 residues. V was clipped by 5 bases and J by 4 bases; unmatched bases: 8. CDR1 is MNHNY, CDR2 SVGAGI, per germline (reference sequence). The chain's CDR3 is CASSIRTGALETQYF. The CDR3 DNA sequence: TGTGCCAGCAGTATCAGGACAGGGGCTTTAGAGACCCAGTACTTC.

V is TRBV9 and J is TRBJ2-7; D possibly corresponds to TRBD1 (5 bases). In germline, CDR1 is SGDLS, CDR2 YYNGEE. The CDR3 is made up of 15 amino acids. Trimming cost V 6 bases and J 4 bases, with 20 bases left between them. The DNA for the CDR3 is TGTGCCAGCACCGCCGGTGACAGCCTCATTTACGAGCAGTACTTC. Translating gives CASTAGDSLIYEQYF.

The gene calls are TRBV7-2 and TRBJ2-1; a possible D gene is TRBD1 (6 bases). The CDR3 is 16 amino acids. Germline V gives CDR1 SGHTA, CDR2 FQGNSA. Trimming removed 5 bases at V and 2 bases at J, with 16 bases between. The CDR3 is CASSLRWDNTYNEQFF. Written as DNA, the CDR3 is TGTGCCAGCAGCCTCAGGTGGGACAACACCTACAATGAGCAGTTCTTC.

The J gene is TRBJ2-7, the V gene TRBV5-8; D is unclear. V dropped 2 bases and J dropped 6 bases, with 6 bases sitting between them. The CDR3 totals 11 residues. Per the germline V gene, CDR1 is SGHTS and CDR2 is YDEGEE. CDR3 DNA sequence: TGTGCCAGCAGCTTCCCTTCCGAGCAGTACTTC. Protein product: CASSFPSEQYF.

The chain links TRBV5-1 to TRBJ2-7; D call uncertain. V was shortened by 0 bases and J by 4 bases, with 8 bases between the two germline ends. The CDR3 covers 13 residues. Per the germline V gene, CDR1 is SGHRS and CDR2 is YFSETQ. The CDR3 is CASSLVPEYEQYF. CDR3 in DNA: TGCGCCAGCAGCTTGGTTCCGGAGTACGAGCAGTACTTC.

The rearrangement joins TRBV12-5 to TRBJ2-1, with D possibly matching TRBD2 (5 bases). The CDR3 runs to 16 residues. CDR1 and CDR2 (germline): LGHNT, FRNRAP. V was trimmed by 5 bases and J by 5 bases, leaving 19 bases between them. The CDR3 sequence is CASGPGGALTNNEQFF. The CDR3 nucleotides are TGTGCTAGTGGTCCCGGAGGAGCGCTAACCAACAATGAGCAGTTCTTC. Together with reference TRBV12-5 and TRBJ2-1, the CDR3 gives the full variable domain: DARVTQTPRHKVTEMGQEVTMRCQPILGHNTVFWYRQTMMQGLELLAYFRNRAPLDDSGMPKDRFSAEMPDATLATLKIQPSEPRDSAVYFCASGPGGALTNNEQFFGPGTRLTVL.

The rearrangement uses TRBV19 and TRBJ2-7, with D tentatively TRBD2 (5 bases). Trimming pared 1 base from V and 7 bases from J, leaving 8 bases between. Germline V gene lookup returns CDR1 LNHDA and CDR2 SQIVND (reference sequence). The CDR3 covers 12 residues. The CDR3 DNA reads TGTGCCAGTAGTATAGTCGGGGAAGAGCAGTACTTC. Translated, it gives CASSIVGEEQYF.

This rearrangement joins TRBV30 to TRBJ1-1; weak D call: TRBD1 (6 bases). Trimming removed 3 bases from V and 1 base from J, with 12 bases in between. The germline gives CDR1 GTSNPN, CDR2 SVGIG (reference sequence). This CDR3 is 14 amino acids long. CDR3 DNA sequence: TGTGCCTGGAGGGGGGACAAGAAGAACACTGAAGCTTTCTTT. Protein product: CAWRGDKKNTEAFF.

The chain couples TRBV28 to TRBJ1-1; TRBD1 agrees at 9 bases. J was trimmed by 3 bases and V by 3 bases; bases with no gene match: 11. This CDR3 has 17 residues. Looked up from germline, CDR1 is MDHEN and CDR2 is SYDVKM. For the CDR3, the DNA is TGTGCCAGCAGTTTTAGGGGGACAGGGTTTCTGGACACTGAAGCTTTCTTT. It is translated as CASSFRGTGFLDTEAFF.